One sample yielded the 11 T cell receptor beta chains listed below, sequenced in a study of shared clonotypes between healthy human individuals. TCRdb's copy holds only in-frame clones and misses some; the assay was immunoSEQ multiplex PCR. The sample comprises 2 million to 2.5 million clones, just over 90% of which are singletons, and 0.39% rests with the top ten. The sample consisted of naive CD4+ T cells from PBMCs. Subset reported: CD45RA+ positively selected. The source is a man aged 18 to 30 in good health. Some clones in this sample may be carry-over from other donors' samples.

This clone was recorded only once. J is TRBJ2-7 and V is TRBV30; D not certain. Germline V gene data show CDR1 as GTSNPN and CDR2 as SVGIG (reference sequence). The CDR3 totals 13 residues. With 0 bases removed from V and 2 bases from J, the gap between germline ends came to 8 bases. The CDR3 DNA follows: TGTGCCTGGAGTGTCGACGGCGCCTACGAGCAGTACTTC. Protein: CAWSVDGAYEQYF.

The sample holds one count of this clone. V is TRBV7-2 and J is TRBJ2-7; D may correspond to TRBD1 or TRBD2 (6 bases each). Germline V gene lookup returns CDR1 SGHTA and CDR2 FQGNSA. Between the trimmed V and J ends, which lost 7 bases and 11 bases, there was a span of 18 bases. The CDR3 runs 12 residues. CDR3 sequence (DNA): TGTGCCAGCACCCCTTGGGGGGCTCCCGAGTACTTC. It yields the protein CASTPWGAPEYF.

V is TRBV29-1 and J is TRBJ1-5, with 7 bases matching TRBD1. This CDR3 is built from 13 residues. Germline values: CDR1 SQVTM, CDR2 ANQGSEA. J gave up 3 bases and V 6 bases, and 5 bases lay outside the gene matches. The CDR3 DNA follows: TGCAGCGTCCGGGACAGAATCAATCAGCCCCAGCATTTT. Translating gives CSVRDRINQPQHF.

The rearrangement links TRBV28 to TRBJ1-3; maybe TRBD1 (5 bases). Germline values: CDR1 MDHEN, CDR2 SYDVKM. The V end was cut by 6 bases, the J end by 0 bases, with 15 bases between. There are 16 residues in the CDR3. CDR3 sequence: CASRPGGSISGNTIYF. Here the CDR3 DNA reads TGTGCCAGCAGGCCCGGGGGATCTATCTCTGGAAACACCATATATTTT.

The chain employs TRBV19 and TRBJ1-1; D may be TRBD1 (5 bases). Deletions cut 5 bases from V and 0 bases from J, with 7 bases between. The CDR3 is made up of 13 amino acids. Looked up from germline, CDR1 is LNHDA and CDR2 is SQIVND (reference sequence). CDR3 sequence (DNA): TGTGCCAGTAGTGAACAGGTGAACACTGAAGCTTTCTTT. Residues: CASSEQVNTEAFF.

The V and J genes are TRBV18 and TRBJ1-4; TRBD1 agrees at 8 bases. The CDR3 is 15 amino acids. In germline, CDR1 is KGHSH, CDR2 LQKENI. V gave up 1 base and J gave up 7 bases; unmatched junction bases: 5. The DNA for the CDR3 is TGTGCCAGCTCACCACGTGGGGGGACAGGTGAAAAACTGTTTTTT. Amino acid sequence: CASSPRGGTGEKLFF.

The chain recombines TRBV9 with TRBJ2-7; 9 positions match TRBD2. Germline lookup yields CDR1 SGDLS and CDR2 YYNGEE. With 0 bases clipped from V and 2 bases from J, the junction kept 3 bases outside the gene matches. There are 15 residues in the CDR3. CDR3 coding DNA: TGTGCCAGCAGCGTAGGCGGGAGGGCCGCCTACGAGCAGTACTTC. Translation: CASSVGGRAAYEQYF.

With respect to this clone: This sample also contains other DNA sequences that code for the same CDR3. V and J are TRBV5-1 and TRBJ2-1, with unresolved D. The CDR3 covers 12 residues. Per germline, CDR1 SGHRS and CDR2 YFSETQ. The V and J ends lost 1 base and 6 bases respectively, with 5 bases between them. The CDR3 loop is CASSLQGNEQFF. For the CDR3, the DNA is TGCGCCAGCAGCTTGCAAGGCAATGAGCAGTTCTTC.

This chain joins TRBV18 and TRBJ1-2; D ambiguous. V gave up 6 bases and J gave up 3 bases, with 11 bases separating them. Germline V gene sequence: CDR1 KGHSH, CDR2 LQKENI. This CDR3 spans 13 amino acids. This CDR3 is CASSSSVDYGYTF. DNA for the CDR3: TGTGCCAGCTCCTCCTCAGTGGACTATGGCTACACCTTC.

This clone was recorded only once. Other DNA sequences in this sample translate to the same CDR3. The rearrangement links TRBV6-5 to TRBJ1-1; D remains ambiguous. V dropped 8 bases and J dropped 1 base, with 14 bases sitting between them. The germline V gene has CDR1 MNHEY and CDR2 SVGAGI. The CDR3 has 14 residues. The CDR3 nucleotides read TGTGCCAGCTCGCGGACGCTACAGAACACTGAAGCTTTCTTT. Translated: CASSRTLQNTEAFF.

A single count supports this clone. A read error is possible here, since a much larger clone lies one base away. This specimen includes other DNA sequences encoding the same CDR3. The chain employs TRBV5-1 and TRBJ1-1; tentative D call: TRBD1 (6 bases). Per germline, CDR1 SGHRS and CDR2 YFSETQ. The CDR3 has 13 residues. V was cut by 3 bases and J by 1 base, with 7 bases left in between. CDR3 nucleotides: TGCGCCAGCAGCTCACAGGGGAACACTGAAGCTTTCTTT. Translating it yields CASSSQGNTEAFF.